The present entry profiles one TCR beta chain with its context. Its antigen remains unidentified. These data originate in a study of cytomegalovirus exposure and HLA in healthy donors. Study-wide results and limits: Sequence variants that were highly shared formed a cluster that was likely a sequencing artifact. Analyzed later, association rates of TCRs varied across HLA loci, with DRB1 most and HLA-C fewest. A later analysis linked a missense variant in DCLRE1C to the trimming of TCR beta V and J genes.

A multiplex PCR was run with 60 Vbeta primers and 13 Jbeta primers. The method was immunoSEQ multiplex PCR; TCRdb's version includes in-frame clones alone and lacks a portion of them. Among more than 95,000 clones listed, approximately 79% were seen once. CDR3 length: 12 amino acids. Between the trimmed V and J ends, which lost 4 bases and 2 bases, there was a span of 8 bases. Germline loops: CDR1 GTSNPN, CDR2 SVGIG (reference sequence). The gene calls are TRBV30 and TRBJ1-2; weak D call: TRBD1 (6 bases). The origin of this receptor is a man in his fifties or sixties in good health and CMV-seropositive. The material sequenced was PBMCs. The CDR3 DNA follows: TGTGCCTGGACAGGGGCGAACTATGGCTACACCTTC. Residues: CAWTGANYGYTF.